One T cell receptor (beta chain) is described in this entry. Its antigen is not identified. Following culture for approximately ten days, CD4+ T cells were isolated. Half the medium was replaced with IL-2 medium on days 3 and 7. These data belong to a study of vaccination effects on CD4 cells after COVID-19. General observations from the study: Among infection- and vaccine-induced clones, marked clonal contraction occurred late after vaccination. Nearly all vaccine-induced clones in healthy recipients recognized only SARS-CoV-2.

This CDR3 has 15 residues. The germline V gene encodes CDR1 MGHRA and CDR2 YSYEKL. The V segment lost 5 bases and the J segment 7 bases; nucleotides outside the gene matches: 7. Measured with immunoSEQ multiplex PCR; TCRdb has only the in-frame clones, and not every one. The top ten clones hold 3.5% to 4% of a sample with around 30,000 clones, 70% to 80% of them seen once. This rearrangement joins TRBV4-1 to TRBJ1-6; 8 bases are shared with TRBD1. The specimen comprised CD4+ T cells from PBMCs cultured without peptide, sampled before COVID-19 vaccination. This TCR was recovered from a human donor who received a COVID-19 vaccine. The CDR3 loop is CASSKQTGDNSPLHF. The CDR3 nucleotides read TGCGCCAGCAGCAAACAGACAGGGGACAATTCACCCCTCCACTTT.